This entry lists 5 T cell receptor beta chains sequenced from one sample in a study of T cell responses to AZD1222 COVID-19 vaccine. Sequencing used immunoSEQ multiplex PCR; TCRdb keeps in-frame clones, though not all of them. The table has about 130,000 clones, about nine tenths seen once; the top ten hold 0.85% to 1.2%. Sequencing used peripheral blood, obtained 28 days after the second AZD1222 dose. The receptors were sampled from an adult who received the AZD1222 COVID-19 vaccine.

The CDR3 spells CASKGQAGDYEQYF. The CDR3 DNA reads TGTGCCAGCAAGGGACAGGCGGGAGACTACGAGCAGTACTTC. The rearrangement joins TRBV28 to TRBJ2-7; D perhaps matches TRBD1 (8 bases). The CDR3 loop spans 14 amino acids. The V gene lost 7 bases and the J gene lost 3 bases, with 16 bases spanning the gap. Looked up from germline, CDR1 is MDHEN and CDR2 is SYDVKM. Based on the CDR3 plus reference TRBV28 and TRBJ2-7, the full variable domain is DVKVTQSSRYLVKRTGEKVFLECVQDMDHENMFWYRQDPGLGLRLIYFSYDVKMKEKGDIPEGYSVSREKKERFSLILESASTNQTSMYLCASKGQAGDYEQYFGPGTRLTVT.

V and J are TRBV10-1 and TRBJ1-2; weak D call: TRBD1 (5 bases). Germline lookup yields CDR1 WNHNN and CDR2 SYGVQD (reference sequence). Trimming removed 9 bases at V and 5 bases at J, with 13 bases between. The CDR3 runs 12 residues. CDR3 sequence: CARGRLGYGYTF. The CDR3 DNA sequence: TGCGCCAGGGGACGTCTCGGGTATGGCTACACCTTC.

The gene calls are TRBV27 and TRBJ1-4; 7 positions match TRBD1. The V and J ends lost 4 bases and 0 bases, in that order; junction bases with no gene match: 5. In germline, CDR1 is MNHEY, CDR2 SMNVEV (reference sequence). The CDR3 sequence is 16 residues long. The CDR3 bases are TGTGCCAGCAGTTCCAACAGGGGTACAACTAATGAAAAACTGTTTTTT. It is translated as CASSSNRGTTNEKLFF.

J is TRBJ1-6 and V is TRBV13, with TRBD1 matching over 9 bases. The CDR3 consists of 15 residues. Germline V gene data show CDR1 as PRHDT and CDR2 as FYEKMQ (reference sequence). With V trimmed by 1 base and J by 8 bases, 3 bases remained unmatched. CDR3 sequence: CASSLVGQGYSPLHF. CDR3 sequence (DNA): TGTGCCAGCAGCTTAGTTGGACAGGGGTATTCACCCCTCCACTTT. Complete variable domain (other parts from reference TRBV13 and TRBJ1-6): AAGVIQSPRHLIKEKRETATLKCYPIPRHDTVYWYQQGPGQDPQFLISFYEKMQSDKGSIPDRFSAQQFSDYHSELNMSSLELGDSALYFCASSLVGQGYSPLHFGNGTRLTVT.

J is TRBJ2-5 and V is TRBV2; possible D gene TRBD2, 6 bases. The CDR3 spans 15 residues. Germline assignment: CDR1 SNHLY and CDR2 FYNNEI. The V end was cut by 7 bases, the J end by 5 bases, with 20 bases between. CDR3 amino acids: CASTSGLGRWETQYF. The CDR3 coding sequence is TGTGCCAGCACCTCCGGGCTAGGGAGGTGGGAGACCCAGTACTTC.